Below, one T cell receptor (beta chain) is given with its context. This sample is part of a study of control samples from healthy donors and cancer patients. Clones were sequenced by immunoSEQ multiplex PCR, and TCRdb holds only the in-frame ones, with some missing. The sample carries approximately 85,000 clones, roughly 91% recorded once. Sequenced sample: blood. The sequence was collected from a woman aged 55-70 years in good health.

CDR3 nucleotide sequence: TGTGCCAGCAGCGTACCTCTCCTGCACACAGATACGCAGTATTTT. Protein sequence: CASSVPLLHTDTQYF. This chain joins TRBV9 and TRBJ2-3; D uncertain. From germline, CDR1 is SGDLS and CDR2 YYNGEE. Between the trimmed V and J ends, which lost 1 base and 2 bases, there was a span of 11 bases. This CDR3 has 15 amino acids.